This T cell receptor beta chain originates from a study of T cells in Graves' hyperthyroidism and ophthalmopathy. About the research overall: Staff took peripheral blood when the initial diagnosis was made, before any treatment began. Study results and limitations: Ophthalmopathy, as predicted by the model, came a median about seven months after the prediction. In blood, most of the thyroid clonotypes expanded above 0.001 were also present.

The TCR beta CDR3 regions underwent amplification using RNA transcripts as the source. The HTBI primer set was used in a first-round RT-PCR of the TCR CDR3. TCRdb itself ran the multiplex PCR reads through MiXCR, one entry per CDR3 protein. This table holds roughly 550,000 distinct CDR3 sequences, more than 15% found once. CDR1 is MNHEY and CDR2 is SMNVEV in the germline V gene (reference sequence). J lost 4 bases, V lost 4 bases, and 13 bases had no gene match. The CDR3 spans 18 residues. Uncontrolled infection, other autoimmune disease, pregnancy or lactation excluded patients. In the case of this clonotype: Its matching antigen is unknown.

The receptor comes from a woman aged 25 to 39 with Graves' ophthalmopathy. The sample comprised blood. The chain employs TRBV27 and TRBJ1-4; 9 positions match TRBD1. In nucleotides, the CDR3 is TGTGCCAGCAGTTCAACCAAAGGGACAGGGTGGAATAATGAAAAACTGTTTTTT. It translates to CASSSTKGTGWNNEKLFF.